This TCR beta chain was observed in a study of shared clonotypes between healthy human individuals. Germline V gives CDR1 MDHEN, CDR2 SYDVKM. CDR3 length equals 14 residues. The V end lost 6 bases, the J end lost 0 bases, and 8 bases lay between the germline ends. Approximately 210 ng DNA, about 28,000 T cell genomes, went into each sorted-subset replicate PCR. Clones were read by immunoSEQ multiplex PCR, and TCRdb kept only the in-frame ones, dropping some. There are under 850,000 clones in the sample; 55% to 80% occur only once, and 1.8% lies in the top ten. Only one count was recorded for this clone.

This clonotype was obtained from a woman aged 25-40 years in good health. The chain uses TRBV28 and TRBJ2-2, with D unresolved. The sample consisted of memory CD4+ T cells sorted from blood. Subset here: CD45RA-negative fraction. CDR3 sequence reads: CASRTAANTGELFF. The DNA of the CDR3 is TGTGCCAGCAGAACAGCCGCGAACACCGGGGAGCTGTTTTTT.